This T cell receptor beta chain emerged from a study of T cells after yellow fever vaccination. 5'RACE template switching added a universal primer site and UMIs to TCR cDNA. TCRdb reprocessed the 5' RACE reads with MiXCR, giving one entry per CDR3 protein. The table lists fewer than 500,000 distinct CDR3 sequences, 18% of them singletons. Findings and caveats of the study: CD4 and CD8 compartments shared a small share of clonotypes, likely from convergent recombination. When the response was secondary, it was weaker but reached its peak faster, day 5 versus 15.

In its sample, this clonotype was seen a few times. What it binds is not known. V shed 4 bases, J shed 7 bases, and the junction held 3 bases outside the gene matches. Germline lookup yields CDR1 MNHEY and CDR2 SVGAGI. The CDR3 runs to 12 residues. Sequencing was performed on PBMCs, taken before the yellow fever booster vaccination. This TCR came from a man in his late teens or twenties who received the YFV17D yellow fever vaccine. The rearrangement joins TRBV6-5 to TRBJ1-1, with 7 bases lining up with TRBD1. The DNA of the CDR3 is TGTGCCAGCAGTTTCCCAGGGGGTGAAGCTTTCTTT. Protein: CASSFPGGEAFF.